These 18 T cell receptor beta chains were all obtained from the same sample, sequenced in a study of response to subunit inactivated influenza vaccine. MiXCR, run by TCRdb on the RT-PCR reads, gives a single entry per CDR3 protein. The sample holds a few hundred thousand distinct CDR3 sequences, 21% seen once. Here the sequenced sample was PBMCs from blood, taken approximately 22 months after vaccination. The receptors derive from a man between 50 and 69 years old who received an inactivated influenza vaccine.

There are many counts of this clonotype. The chain employs TRBV7-2 and TRBJ1-3; no clear D. This CDR3 has 14 amino acids. Germline-derived CDR1 and CDR2 are SGHTA and FQGNSA. The ends were cut back, 1 base at V and 1 base at J, with 5 bases in the middle. CDR3 protein: CASSLGRSGNTIYF. CDR3 DNA sequence: TGTGCCAGCAGCTTAGGGCGGTCTGGAAACACCATATATTTT.

This clonotype occurred a few times. The V gene is TRBV5-1, the J gene TRBJ2-5, with D tentatively TRBD2 (6 bases). CDR3 length equals 13 residues. From germline, CDR1 is SGHRS and CDR2 YFSETQ. The germline V and J ends were trimmed by 3 bases and 1 base, with 7 bases remaining between them. In DNA form, the CDR3 reads TGCGCCAGCAGCTCAGCGGGCCAAGAGACCCAGTACTTC. Translated: CASSSAGQETQYF.

This clonotype was seen a few times. The gene calls are TRBV28 and TRBJ1-6, with 9 nucleotides matching TRBD1. V shed 6 bases and J 0 bases; nucleotides not matched to a gene: 9. The V gene's germline CDR1 is MDHEN and CDR2 SYDVKM. The length of the CDR3 is 18 residues. The CDR3 spells CASRAGTGPFSYNSPLHF. The CDR3 region has the DNA TGTGCCAGCAGGGCCGGGACAGGGCCTTTCTCCTATAATTCACCCCTCCACTTT.

This chain connects TRBV6-1 to TRBJ1-2; possible D gene TRBD1, 6 bases. V was cut by 1 base and J by 0 bases, with 12 bases left in between. This CDR3 is built from 16 residues. CDR1 and CDR2 (germline): MNHNS, SASEGT. Written as DNA, the CDR3 is TGTGCCAGCAGTGAAGGTTTGGGGGCCCCTAACTATGGCTACACCTTC. This translates into CASSEGLGAPNYGYTF.

The V call is TRBV7-9, the J call TRBJ2-1; D might be TRBD2 (5 bases). The germline CDR1 and CDR2 sequences are SEHNR and FQNEAQ (reference sequence). This CDR3 has 16 residues. Trimming stripped 5 bases from V and 3 bases from J, with 17 bases between. In nucleotides, the CDR3 is TGTGCCAGCAGCCAGAGGGAACACTCGATCTACAATGAGCAGTTCTTC. This encodes CASSQREHSIYNEQFF. The full variable domain, its missing parts supplied by reference TRBV7-9 and TRBJ2-1, is DTGVSQNPRHKITKRGQNVTFRCDPISEHNRLYWYRQTLGQGPEFLTYFQNEAQLEKSRLLSDRFSAERPKGSFSTLEIQRTEQGDSAMYLCASSQREHSIYNEQFFGPGTRLTVL.

The chain uses TRBV11-2 and TRBJ1-1; the D gene is possibly TRBD1 (5 bases). This CDR3 comprises 15 residues. From germline, CDR1 is SGHAT and CDR2 FQNNGV. V lost 3 bases and J 0 bases, leaving 11 bases between the germline ends. The CDR3 loop reads CASSLQGGVNTEAFF. As DNA, the CDR3 is TGTGCCAGCAGCTTGCAGGGTGGGGTGAACACTGAAGCTTTCTTT.

The chain has TRBV5-4 and TRBJ1-4; tentatively, D is TRBD1 (5 bases). Deletions cut 4 bases from V and 3 bases from J, with 13 bases between. The germline gives CDR1 SGHNT, CDR2 YYREEE (reference sequence). This CDR3 has 15 amino acids. The CDR3 here is CASSAGRGSNEKLFF. CDR3 nucleotides: TGTGCCAGCAGCGCAGGACGGGGGTCTAATGAAAAACTGTTTTTT.

This clonotype was seen more than once but under ten times. The chain has TRBV20-1 and TRBJ2-2; D possibly uses TRBD1 or TRBD2 (5 bases each). The V gene lost 6 bases and the J gene lost 3 bases, with 11 bases spanning the gap. Germline CDR1 is DFQATT and CDR2 is SNEGSKA (reference sequence). The CDR3 spans 13 residues. The DNA for the CDR3 is TGCAGTGCCCAGCGGACACACACCGGGGAGCTGTTTTTT. It specifies CSAQRTHTGELFF.

Only a few counts were recorded for this clonotype. The CDR3 loop is CASSQDGRTIPDTQYF. Written as DNA, the CDR3 is TGTGCCAGCAGCCAAGATGGCAGGACAATCCCGGATACGCAGTATTTT. This rearrangement joins TRBV3-1 to TRBJ2-3; tentatively, D is TRBD1 (5 bases). The CDR3 totals 16 residues. Germline V CDR1 and CDR2: LGHDT, YNNKEL (reference sequence). The V end was cut by 0 bases, the J end by 6 bases, with 16 bases between.

V and J are TRBV4-2 and TRBJ2-7; D not resolved. V was clipped by 1 base and J by 0 bases, with 4 bases between them. Germline CDR1 LGHNA, CDR2 YNFKEQ. The CDR3 runs 13 residues. The CDR3 loop reads CASSQGFSYEQYF. In DNA, the CDR3 is TGTGCCAGCAGCCAAGGGTTCTCCTACGAGCAGTACTTC.

This clonotype was observed many times. The rearrangement joins TRBV2 to TRBJ1-6; D unclear. CDR3 length equals 14 residues. Trimming removed 4 bases at V and 5 bases at J, with 9 bases between. Germline V gene lookup returns CDR1 SNHLY and CDR2 FYNNEI. The CDR3 nucleotides read TGTGCCAGCAGTGTGGTTCAGAATAATTCACCCCTCCACTTT. It codes for CASSVVQNNSPLHF.

This chain uses TRBV11-2 with TRBJ2-6, with D maybe TRBD1 (6 bases). The CDR3 runs 15 residues. Trimming took 8 bases from V and 2 from J, leaving 13 bases between them. Looked up from germline, CDR1 is SGHAT and CDR2 is FQNNGV. For the CDR3, the DNA is TGTGCCAGCCAAACAGGGTGGGCTGGGGCCAACGTCCTGACTTTC. Its translation is CASQTGWAGANVLTF. Variable domain in full (rest from reference TRBV11-2 and TRBJ2-6): EAGVAQSPRYKIIEKRQSVAFWCNPISGHATLYWYQQILGQGPKLLIQFQNNGVVDDSQLPKDRFSAERLKGVDSTLKIQPAKLEDSAVYLCASQTGWAGANVLTFGAGSRLTVL.

This clonotype was counted many times. This chain links TRBV20-1 with TRBJ1-2; 9 bases fit TRBD1. Germline V CDR1 and CDR2: DFQATT, SNEGSKA (reference sequence). This CDR3 is 15 amino acids long. V shed 5 bases and J 6 bases; nucleotides not matched to a gene: 13. CDR3 residues: CSAEAWTGDHDGYTF. The CDR3 DNA is TGCAGTGCTGAAGCATGGACAGGGGATCATGATGGCTACACCTTC.

V usage is TRBV19 and J usage is TRBJ1-5; D gene uncertain. With 10 bases removed from V and 7 bases from J, the gap between germline ends came to 17 bases. Germline CDR1 is LNHDA and CDR2 is SQIVND (reference sequence). The CDR3 is 13 residues long. This CDR3 reads CATRYGMGQPQHF. The CDR3 coding sequence is TGTGCCACCCGATATGGGATGGGGCAGCCCCAGCATTTT.

There are a few counts of this clonotype. This chain links TRBV5-1 with TRBJ1-6; D ambiguous. The CDR3 spans 13 residues. Per the germline V gene, CDR1 is SGHRS and CDR2 is YFSETQ. V gave up 4 bases and J gave up 7 bases, with 9 bases separating them. The CDR3 is CASSGNSNSPLHF. CDR3 DNA sequence: TGCGCCAGCAGCGGCAACAGCAATTCACCCCTCCACTTT.

J is TRBJ2-1 and V is TRBV12-3 or TRBV12-4; 11 nucleotides line up with TRBD2. This CDR3 spans 20 amino acids. J lost 1 base, V lost 6 bases, and 17 bases had no gene match. Here the CDR3 DNA reads TGTGCCAGCAGGGGGACTAGCGGACTCAACGTATACCGATCCTACAATGAGCAGTTCTTC. Protein sequence: CASRGTSGLNVYRSYNEQFF.

This clonotype was seen only a few times. This chain links TRBV15 with TRBJ2-7, with unresolved D. This CDR3 contains 11 residues. Germline V gives CDR1 LNHNV, CDR2 YYDKDF (reference sequence). The germline V and J ends were trimmed by 0 bases and 6 bases, with 3 bases remaining between them. The CDR3 sequence is CATSRDREQYF. DNA for the CDR3: TGTGCCACCAGCAGAGACCGCGAGCAGTACTTC.

The chain combines TRBV7-3 with TRBJ2-1; a weak D match, TRBD2 (6 bases). In germline, CDR1 is SGHTA, CDR2 FQGTGA. The CDR3 sequence is 14 residues long. Trimming removed 4 bases at V and 7 bases at J, with 14 bases between. The CDR3 DNA is TGTGCCAGCAGCTCCGGGGGACTTTTAAATGAGCAGTTCTTC. Translation gives CASSSGGLLNEQFF.